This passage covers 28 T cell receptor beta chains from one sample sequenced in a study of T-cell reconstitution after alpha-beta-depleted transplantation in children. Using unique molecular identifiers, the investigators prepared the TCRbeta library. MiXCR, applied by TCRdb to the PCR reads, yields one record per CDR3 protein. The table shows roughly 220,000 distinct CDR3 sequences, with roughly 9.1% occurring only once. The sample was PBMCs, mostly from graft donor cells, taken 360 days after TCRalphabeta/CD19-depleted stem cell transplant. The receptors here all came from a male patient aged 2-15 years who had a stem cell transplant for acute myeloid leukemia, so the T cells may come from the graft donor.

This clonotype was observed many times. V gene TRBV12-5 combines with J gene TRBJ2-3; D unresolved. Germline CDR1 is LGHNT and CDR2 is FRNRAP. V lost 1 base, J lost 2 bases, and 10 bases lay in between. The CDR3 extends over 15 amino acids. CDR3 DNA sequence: TGTGCTAGTGGTTTGGGACACCTCGCCACAGATACGCAGTATTTT. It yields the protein CASGLGHLATDTQYF. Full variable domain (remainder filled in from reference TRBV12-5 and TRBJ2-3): DARVTQTPRHKVTEMGQEVTMRCQPILGHNTVFWYRQTMMQGLELLAYFRNRAPLDDSGMPKDRFSAEMPDATLATLKIQPSEPRDSAVYFCASGLGHLATDTQYFGPGTRLTVL.

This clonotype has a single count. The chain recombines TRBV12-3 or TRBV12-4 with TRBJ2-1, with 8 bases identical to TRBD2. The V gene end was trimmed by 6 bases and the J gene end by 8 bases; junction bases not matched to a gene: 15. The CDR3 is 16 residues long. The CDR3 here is CASSQPAGGNLDEQFF. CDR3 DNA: TGTGCCAGCAGCCAGCCGGCGGGGGGAAACCTAGATGAGCAGTTCTTC.

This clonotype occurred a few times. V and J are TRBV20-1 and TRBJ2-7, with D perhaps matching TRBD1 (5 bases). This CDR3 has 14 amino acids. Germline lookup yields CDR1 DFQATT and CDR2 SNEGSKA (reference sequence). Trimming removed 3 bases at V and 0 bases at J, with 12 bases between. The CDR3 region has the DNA TGCAGTGCTAGTGTCGACAGCAGCTCCTACGAGCAGTACTTC. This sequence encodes CSASVDSSSYEQYF.

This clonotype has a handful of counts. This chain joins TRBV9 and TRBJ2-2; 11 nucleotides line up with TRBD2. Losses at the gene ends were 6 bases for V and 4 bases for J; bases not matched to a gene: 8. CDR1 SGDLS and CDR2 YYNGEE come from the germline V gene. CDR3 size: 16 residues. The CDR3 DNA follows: TGTGCCAGCACCAAGAGGACTAGCGGGCCCACCGGGGAGCTGTTTTTT. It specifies CASTKRTSGPTGELFF.

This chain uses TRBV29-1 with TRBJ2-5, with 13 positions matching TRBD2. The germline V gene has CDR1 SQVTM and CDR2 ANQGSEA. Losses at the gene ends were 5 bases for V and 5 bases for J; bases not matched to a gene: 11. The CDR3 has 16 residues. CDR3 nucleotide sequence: TGCAGCGTTCTTGGACTAGCGGGGGCCTCCGGCGAGACCCAGTACTTC. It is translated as CSVLGLAGASGETQYF.

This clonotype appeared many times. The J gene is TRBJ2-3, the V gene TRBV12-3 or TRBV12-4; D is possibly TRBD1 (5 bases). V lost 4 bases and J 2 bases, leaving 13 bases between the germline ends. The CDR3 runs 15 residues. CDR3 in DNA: TGTGCCAGCAGTTCCAGGGAAGCAGACACAGATACGCAGTATTTT. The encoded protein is CASSSREADTDTQYF.

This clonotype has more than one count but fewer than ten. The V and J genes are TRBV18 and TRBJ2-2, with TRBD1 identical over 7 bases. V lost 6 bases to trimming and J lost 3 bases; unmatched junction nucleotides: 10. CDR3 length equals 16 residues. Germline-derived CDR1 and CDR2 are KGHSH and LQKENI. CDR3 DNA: TGTGCCAGCTCCAATCGTAGGGGGCAGGACACCGGGGAGCTGTTTTTT. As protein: CASSNRRGQDTGELFF.

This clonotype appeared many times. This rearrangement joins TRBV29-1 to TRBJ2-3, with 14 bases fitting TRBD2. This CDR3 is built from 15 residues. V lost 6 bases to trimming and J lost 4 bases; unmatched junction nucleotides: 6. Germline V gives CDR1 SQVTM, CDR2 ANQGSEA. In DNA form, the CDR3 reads TGCAGCGTGAAGACTAGCGGGAGGGGCCCAGATACGCAGTATTTT. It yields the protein CSVKTSGRGPDTQYF.

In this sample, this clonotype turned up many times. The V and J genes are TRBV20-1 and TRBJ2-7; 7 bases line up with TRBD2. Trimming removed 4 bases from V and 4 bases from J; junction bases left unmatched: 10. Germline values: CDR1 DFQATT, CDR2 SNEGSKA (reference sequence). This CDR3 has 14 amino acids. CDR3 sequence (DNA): TGCAGTGCTATCGCTAGCGGATATGGATACGAGCAGTACTTC. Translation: CSAIASGYGYEQYF.

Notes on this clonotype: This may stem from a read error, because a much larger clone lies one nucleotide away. The CDR3 region has the DNA TGCAGCCGAGGGACGGAGACCCAGTACTTC. It specifies CSRGTETQYF. V usage is TRBV29-1 and J usage is TRBJ2-5; TRBD1 or TRBD2 may be the D gene (5 bases each). Deletions cut 8 bases from V and 5 bases from J, with 9 bases between. The CDR3 has 10 amino acids. Germline assignment: CDR1 SQVTM and CDR2 ANQGSEA.

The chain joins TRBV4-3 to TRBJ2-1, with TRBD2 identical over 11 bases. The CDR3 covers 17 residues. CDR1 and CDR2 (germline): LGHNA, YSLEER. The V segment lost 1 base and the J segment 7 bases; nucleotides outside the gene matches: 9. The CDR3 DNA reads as TGCGCCAGCAGCCAAGCGGGGATGGCTAGCGGGAGGAATGAGCAGTTCTTC. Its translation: CASSQAGMASGRNEQFF.

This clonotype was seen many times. The CDR3 DNA sequence: TGTGCCAGCAGTTGGGGACTACTCTCCTACAATGAGCAGTTCTTC. Translation gives CASSWGLLSYNEQFF. The chain combines TRBV27 with TRBJ2-1; 7 bases fit TRBD2. Unmatched junction bases numbered 3, after V lost 4 bases and J lost 0 bases. Per the germline V gene, CDR1 is MNHEY and CDR2 is SMNVEV (reference sequence). The CDR3 consists of 15 residues.

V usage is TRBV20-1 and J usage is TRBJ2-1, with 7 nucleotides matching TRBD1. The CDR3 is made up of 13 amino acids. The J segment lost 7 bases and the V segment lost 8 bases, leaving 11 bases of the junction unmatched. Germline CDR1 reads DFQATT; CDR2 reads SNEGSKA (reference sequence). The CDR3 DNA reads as TGCAGTTCCGTAGACAGGGTGGTGAATGAGCAGTTCTTC. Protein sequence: CSSVDRVVNEQFF.

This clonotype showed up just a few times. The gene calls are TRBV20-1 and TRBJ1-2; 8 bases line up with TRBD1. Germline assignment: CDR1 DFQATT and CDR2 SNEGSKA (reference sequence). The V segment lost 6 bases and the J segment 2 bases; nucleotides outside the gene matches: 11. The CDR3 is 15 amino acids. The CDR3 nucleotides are TGCAGTGCCAGCCTAACAGGGGGACAGAACTATGGCTACACCTTC. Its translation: CSASLTGGQNYGYTF.

CDR3 region: CSARDPQSYEQYV. The CDR3 DNA is TGCAGTGCTAGAGACCCCCAGAGCTACGAGCAGTACGTC. This chain links TRBV20-1 with TRBJ2-7; D is unresolved. The ends were cut back, 0 bases at V and 3 bases at J, with 9 bases in the middle. CDR1 is DFQATT and CDR2 is SNEGSKA in the germline V gene (reference sequence). The CDR3 has 13 amino acids.

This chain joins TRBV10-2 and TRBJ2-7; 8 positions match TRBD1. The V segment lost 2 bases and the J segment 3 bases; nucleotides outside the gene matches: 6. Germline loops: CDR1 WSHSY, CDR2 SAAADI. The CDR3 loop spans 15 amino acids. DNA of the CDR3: TGCGCCAGCAGTGAGCCATCAGGGGGCCTCTACGAGCAGTACGTC. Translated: CASSEPSGGLYEQYV.

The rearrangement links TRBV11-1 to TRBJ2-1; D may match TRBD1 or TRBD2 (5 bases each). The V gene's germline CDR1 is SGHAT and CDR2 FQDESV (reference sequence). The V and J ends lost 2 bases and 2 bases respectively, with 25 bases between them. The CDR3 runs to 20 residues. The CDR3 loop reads CASSLSPGPPKLITYNEQFF. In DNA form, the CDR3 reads TGTGCCAGCAGCTTATCTCCGGGACCGCCGAAGCTCATAACCTACAATGAGCAGTTCTTC.

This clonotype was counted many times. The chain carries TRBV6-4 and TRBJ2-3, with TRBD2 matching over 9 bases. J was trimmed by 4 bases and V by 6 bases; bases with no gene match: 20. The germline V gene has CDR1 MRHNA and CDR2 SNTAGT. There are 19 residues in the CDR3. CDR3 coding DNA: TGTGCCAGCAGCAGAAAAAGGACTAGCGCCGAGGGGGTCGCAGATACGCAGTATTTT. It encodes CASSRKRTSAEGVADTQYF.

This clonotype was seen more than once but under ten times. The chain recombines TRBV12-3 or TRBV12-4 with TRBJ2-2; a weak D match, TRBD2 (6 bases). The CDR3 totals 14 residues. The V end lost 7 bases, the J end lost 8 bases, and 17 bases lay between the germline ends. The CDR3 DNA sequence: TGTGCCAGCATGGGACTCCCGGTGGCTGGGGAGCTGTTTTTT. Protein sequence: CASMGLPVAGELFF.

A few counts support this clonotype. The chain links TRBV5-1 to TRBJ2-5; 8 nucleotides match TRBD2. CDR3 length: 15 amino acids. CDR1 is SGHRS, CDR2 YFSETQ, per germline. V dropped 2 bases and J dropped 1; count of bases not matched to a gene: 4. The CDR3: CASSFRTSLQETQYF. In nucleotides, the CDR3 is TGCGCCAGCAGCTTCCGGACTAGCCTCCAAGAGACCCAGTACTTC.

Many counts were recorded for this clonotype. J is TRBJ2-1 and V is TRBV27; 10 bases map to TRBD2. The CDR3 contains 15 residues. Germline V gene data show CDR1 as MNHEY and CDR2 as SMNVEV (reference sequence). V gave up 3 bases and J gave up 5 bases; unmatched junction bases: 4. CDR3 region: CASSLGLATNNEQFF. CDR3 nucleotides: TGTGCCAGCAGTTTGGGACTAGCGACAAACAATGAGCAGTTCTTC.

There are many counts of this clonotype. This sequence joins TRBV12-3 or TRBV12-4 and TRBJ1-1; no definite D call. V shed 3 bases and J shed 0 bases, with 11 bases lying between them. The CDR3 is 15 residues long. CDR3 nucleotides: TGTGCCAGCAGTTTGGCAGGCCTAATGAACACTGAAGCTTTCTTT. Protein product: CASSLAGLMNTEAFF.

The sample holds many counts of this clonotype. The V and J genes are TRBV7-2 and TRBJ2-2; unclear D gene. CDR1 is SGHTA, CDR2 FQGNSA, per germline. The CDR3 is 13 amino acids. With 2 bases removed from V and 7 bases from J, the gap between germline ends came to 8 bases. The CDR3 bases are TGTGCCAGCAGCTTACGACCCAGCGGGGAGCTGTTTTTT. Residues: CASSLRPSGELFF. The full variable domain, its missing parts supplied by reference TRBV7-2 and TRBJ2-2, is GAGVSQSPSNKVTEKGKDVELRCDPISGHTALYWYRQSLGQGLEFLIYFQGNSAPDKSGLPSDRFSAERTGGSVSTLTIQRTQQEDSAVYLCASSLRPSGELFFGEGSRLTVL.

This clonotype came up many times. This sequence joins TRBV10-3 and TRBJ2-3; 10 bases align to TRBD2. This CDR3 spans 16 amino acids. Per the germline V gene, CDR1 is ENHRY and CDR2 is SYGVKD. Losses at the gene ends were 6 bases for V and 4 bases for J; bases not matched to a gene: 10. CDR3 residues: CAIRRLAGRGADTQYF. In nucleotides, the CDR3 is TGTGCCATCAGAAGACTAGCGGGTCGAGGAGCAGATACGCAGTATTTT.

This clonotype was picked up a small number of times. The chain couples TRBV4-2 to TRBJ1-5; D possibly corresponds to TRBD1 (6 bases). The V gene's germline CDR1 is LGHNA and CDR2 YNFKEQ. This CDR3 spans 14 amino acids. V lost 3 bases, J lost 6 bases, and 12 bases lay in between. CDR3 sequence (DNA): TGTGCCAGCAGCCAGGAAGGGGGAAGTCAGCCCCAGCATTTT. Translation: CASSQEGGSQPQHF.

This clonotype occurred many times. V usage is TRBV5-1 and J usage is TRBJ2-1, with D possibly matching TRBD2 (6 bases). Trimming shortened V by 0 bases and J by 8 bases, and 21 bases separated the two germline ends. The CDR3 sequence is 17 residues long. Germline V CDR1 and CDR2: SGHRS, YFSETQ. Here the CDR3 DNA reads TGCGCCAGCAGCTTGGAGCCCAGACTAGGGGTGTTCTATGAGCAGTTCTTC. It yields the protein CASSLEPRLGVFYEQFF.

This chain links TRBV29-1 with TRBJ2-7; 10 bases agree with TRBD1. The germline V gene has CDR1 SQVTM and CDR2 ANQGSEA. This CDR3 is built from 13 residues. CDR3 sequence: CSGGGGTGDEQYF. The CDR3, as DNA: TGCAGTGGGGGTGGAGGGACAGGGGACGAGCAGTACTTC.

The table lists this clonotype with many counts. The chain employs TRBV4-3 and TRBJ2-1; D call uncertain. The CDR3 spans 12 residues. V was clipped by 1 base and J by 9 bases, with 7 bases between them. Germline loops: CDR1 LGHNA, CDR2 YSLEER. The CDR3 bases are TGCGCCAGCAGCCAAGTACCCGGTGAGCAGTTCTTC. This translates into CASSQVPGEQFF.